This T cell receptor beta chain was recovered during a study of CD8 T cells in Susac syndrome. Study at large: Within the sequenced Susac syndrome patient group, about six exhibited active disease and roughly 8 were in remission. Study results and limitations: CD4+ repertoires of Susac syndrome patients lacked detectable clonal expansion.

TEMRA cells underwent FACS enrichment and CD8+ and CD4+ T cells underwent negative isolation. Trimming removed 1 base from V and 8 bases from J, with 8 bases in between. This CDR3 is 12 amino acids long. Germline V gene data show CDR1 as LGHDT and CDR2 as YNNKEL (reference sequence). With random hexamers, reverse transcription was performed on about 0.5 to 1 ug of RNA. It was immunoSEQ multiplex PCR that amplified TCR beta CDR3 across 54 Vbeta and 13 Jbeta. Via MiXCR, TCRdb re-called the immunoSEQ multiplex PCR reads, giving one row per CDR3 protein. The sample has under 200,000 distinct CDR3 sequences, 90% to 95% seen once. Details on this clonotype: Its specificity is not known.

The source material was CD4+ T cells from PBMCs. The TCR was taken from a human donor with Susac syndrome. The chain employs TRBV3-1 and TRBJ1-1; D is ambiguous. This CDR3 reads CASSQAGYEAFF. In DNA form, the CDR3 reads TGTGCCAGCAGCCAAGCGGGATACGAAGCTTTCTTT.